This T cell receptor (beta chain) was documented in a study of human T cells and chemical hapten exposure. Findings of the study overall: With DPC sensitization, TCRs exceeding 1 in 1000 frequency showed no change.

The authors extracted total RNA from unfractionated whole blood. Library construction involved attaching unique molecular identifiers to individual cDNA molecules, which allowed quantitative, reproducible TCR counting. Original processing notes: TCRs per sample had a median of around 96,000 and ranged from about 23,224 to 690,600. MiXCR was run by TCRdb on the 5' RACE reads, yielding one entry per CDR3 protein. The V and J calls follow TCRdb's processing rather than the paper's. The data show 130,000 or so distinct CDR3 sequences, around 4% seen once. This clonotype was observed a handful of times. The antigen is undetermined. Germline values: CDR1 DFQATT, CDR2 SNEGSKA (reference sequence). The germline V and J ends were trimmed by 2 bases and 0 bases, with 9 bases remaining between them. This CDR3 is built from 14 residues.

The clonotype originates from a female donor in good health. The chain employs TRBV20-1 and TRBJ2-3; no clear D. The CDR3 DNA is TGCAGTGCTAGAAAGATAACTAGCACAGATACGCAGTATTTT. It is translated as CSARKITSTDTQYF.